One T cell receptor (beta chain) is described in this entry. The target antigen is unknown. Described treatment: AdE1-LMPpoly-expanded autologous EBV-specific T-cell therapy followed by anti-PD-1 nivolumab. The data stem from a study of EBV T-cell therapy then PD-1 blockade in nasopharyngeal carcinoma. The repertoire was sequenced with immunoSEQ multiplex PCR; TCRdb's copy has only in-frame clones and lacks some. The data contain 11,000 to 15,000 clones, approximately 81% of them seen just once; the ten biggest clones take up 25% to 35%. The sequence derives from a man in his forties with nasopharyngeal carcinoma. Sequenced material: CD8+ T cells from blood, taken at day 105 from a patient whose treatment included autologous EBV-specific T cells and nivolumab.

CDR3 nucleotides: TGCGCCAGCAGCCAAGATATGGCCGGTAATCAGCCCCAGCATTTT. It encodes CASSQDMAGNQPQHF. V is TRBV4-3 and J is TRBJ1-5; D remains ambiguous. The germline gives CDR1 LGHNA, CDR2 YSLEER. V dropped 0 bases and J dropped 4 bases, with 10 bases sitting between them. The CDR3 spans 15 residues.